Presented here are 21 T cell receptor beta chains from one specimen sequenced in a study of blood T cell repertoires in COVID-19. Only in-frame clones appear in the TCRdb table, and some are missing; sequencing was by immunoSEQ multiplex PCR. The sample consists of some 100,000 clones, approximately 93% of them appearing once. Sample: peripheral blood. These receptors all stem from a man aged 60 to 69 with acute or convalescent COVID-19.

The chain joins TRBV5-1 to TRBJ2-5; D call uncertain. V was clipped by 0 bases and J by 10 bases, with 16 bases between them. Per germline, CDR1 SGHRS and CDR2 YFSETQ. This CDR3 spans 14 amino acids. The CDR3 spells CASSLAPGISDQYF. The CDR3 DNA sequence: TGCGCCAGCAGCTTGGCCCCAGGCATTTCGGACCAGTACTTC.

This clone has just one count. The chain employs TRBV9 and TRBJ2-4; 9 bases match TRBD2. The length of the CDR3 is 17 residues. Germline CDR1 and CDR2: SGDLS and YYNGEE. The V and J ends lost 4 bases and 8 bases, in that order; junction bases with no gene match: 16. CDR3 sequence: CASSTSASSGIPDIQYF. CDR3 nucleotide sequence: TGTGCCAGCAGCACCTCTGCGTCTAGCGGGATTCCGGACATTCAGTACTTC. Filled out from reference TRBV9 and TRBJ2-4, the complete variable domain reads DSGVTQTPKHLITATGQRVTLRCSPRSGDLSVYWYQQSLDQGLQFLIQYYNGEERAKGNILERFSAQQFPDLHSELNLSSLELGDSALYFCASSTSASSGIPDIQYFGAGTRLSVL.

V is TRBV2 and J is TRBJ2-1, with TRBD1 matching over 9 bases. With 5 bases clipped from V and 3 bases from J, the junction kept 2 bases outside the gene matches. Germline CDR1 reads SNHLY; CDR2 reads FYNNEI. This CDR3 has 14 amino acids. CDR3 nucleotides: TGTGCCAGCAGTTTGGACAGGGGCTACAATGAGCAGTTCTTC. Amino acids: CASSLDRGYNEQFF.

This chain connects TRBV28 to TRBJ1-4, with TRBD1 identical over 9 bases. V trimming: 3 bases; J trimming: 8 bases; junction bases outside the gene matches: 4. The CDR3 totals 14 residues. Germline V lookup: CDR1 MDHEN, CDR2 SYDVKM. The CDR3 is CASSFGDREEKLFF. The CDR3 DNA reads TGTGCCAGCAGTTTCGGGGACAGGGAAGAAAAACTGTTTTTT.

V gene TRBV12-5 combines with J gene TRBJ1-1; TRBD1 is a possible D gene (6 bases). The CDR3 length is 14 residues. The V and J ends lost 1 base and 12 bases respectively, with 18 bases between them. Germline lookup yields CDR1 LGHNT and CDR2 FRNRAP. The CDR3 here is CASGLGARGHNSFF. As DNA, the CDR3 is TGTGCTAGTGGTTTGGGCGCCCGGGGACATAACTCTTTCTTT.

The count of this clone is one. The rearrangement links TRBV11-3 to TRBJ2-2, with 7 bases fitting TRBD1. The germline CDR1 and CDR2 sequences are SGHNT and YENEEA. The CDR3 has 16 amino acids. Trimming at V came to 1 base and at J to 3 bases, leaving 5 bases not matched to a gene. CDR3 bases: TGTGCCAGCAGCTTAGGCCTCACAGGGGACACCGGGGAGCTGTTTTTT. It yields the protein CASSLGLTGDTGELFF. Full variable domain (missing parts from reference TRBV11-3 and TRBJ2-2): EAGVVQSPRYKIIEKKQPVAFWCNPISGHNTLYWYLQNLGQGPELLIRYENEEAVDDSQLPKDRFSAERLKGVDSTLKIQPAELGDSAVYLCASSLGLTGDTGELFFGEGSRLTVL.

The chain links TRBV5-1 to TRBJ2-1; 7 bases agree with TRBD1. The V segment lost 3 bases and the J segment 9 bases; nucleotides outside the gene matches: 15. This CDR3 has 16 amino acids. The germline V gene encodes CDR1 SGHRS and CDR2 YFSETQ. DNA of the CDR3: TGCGCCAGCAGCTCCTCCACAGGGGTAGTATTCGGTGAGCAGTTCTTC. Its protein is CASSSSTGVVFGEQFF.

V and J are TRBV2 and TRBJ1-6; 10 nucleotides line up with TRBD1. CDR1 and CDR2 from the germline V gene are SNHLY and FYNNEI. V lost 6 bases to trimming and J lost 8 bases; unmatched junction nucleotides: 4. The CDR3 has 14 residues. CDR3 residues: CASRRDRGYSPLHF. The CDR3 bases are TGTGCCAGCAGGAGGGACAGGGGATATTCACCCCTCCACTTT.

V gene TRBV11-2 combines with J gene TRBJ2-4; D uncertain. Per germline, CDR1 SGHAT and CDR2 FQNNGV. This CDR3 region has 15 residues. Trimming took 4 bases from V and 5 from J, leaving 15 bases between them. CDR3 sequence: CASSSMVGRQNIQYF. The CDR3 nucleotides read TGTGCCAGCAGCTCCATGGTGGGCCGCCAAAACATTCAGTACTTC.

The chain links TRBV11-2 to TRBJ2-1; D is possibly TRBD2 (5 bases). In germline, CDR1 is SGHAT, CDR2 FQNNGV. V was trimmed by 3 bases and J by 0 bases, leaving 6 bases between them. The CDR3 contains 14 residues. The CDR3 DNA follows: TGTGCCAGCAGCTTGGGGAGCTCCTACAATGAGCAGTTCTTC. It codes for CASSLGSSYNEQFF.

The rearrangement joins TRBV28 to TRBJ1-6; D is possibly TRBD1 (5 bases). V lost 3 bases, J lost 7 bases, and 16 bases lay in between. Germline CDR1 is MDHEN and CDR2 is SYDVKM. The CDR3 contains 16 residues. The DNA for the CDR3 is TGTGCCAGCAGTTTCGACAGAGGAGCTCTGAATTCACCCCTCCACTTT. This sequence encodes CASSFDRGALNSPLHF.

The chain is built from TRBV9 and TRBJ2-3; D is uncertain. The CDR3 loop spans 13 amino acids. Germline-derived CDR1 and CDR2 are SGDLS and YYNGEE. Between the trimmed V and J ends, which lost 0 bases and 4 bases, there was a span of 6 bases. The CDR3 loop is CASSVGPADTQYF. Here the CDR3 DNA reads TGTGCCAGCAGCGTAGGGCCAGCAGATACGCAGTATTTT.

J is TRBJ2-7 and V is TRBV6-5; 8 nucleotides align to TRBD1. J was trimmed by 7 bases and V by 6 bases; bases with no gene match: 8. The length of the CDR3 is 13 residues. Germline CDR1 and CDR2: MNHEY and SVGAGI. CDR3 bases: TGTGCCAGCAGGGTCCAGGGGGCGCGTGAGCAGTACGTC. Translating it yields CASRVQGAREQYV.

The CDR3 sequence is CASSLVAGPTYEQYF. The CDR3 DNA reads TGCGCCAGCAGCTTGGTAGCGGGGCCAACCTACGAGCAGTACTTC. J is TRBJ2-7 and V is TRBV5-1, with 8 bases identical to TRBD2. V lost 0 bases and J lost 2; bases outside the gene matches: 4. The CDR3 loop spans 15 amino acids. The germline gives CDR1 SGHRS, CDR2 YFSETQ.

This clone was recorded many times. This same CDR3 is encoded by further DNA sequences in the sample. The rearrangement uses TRBV29-1 and TRBJ1-1; D remains unclear. The V and J ends lost 4 bases and 1 base respectively, with 10 bases between them. The CDR3 loop spans 13 amino acids. Germline CDR1 SQVTM, CDR2 ANQGSEA. The CDR3 protein is CSVVQGGNTEAFF. The DNA of the CDR3 is TGCAGCGTTGTCCAAGGCGGGAACACTGAAGCTTTCTTT. Complete variable domain (other parts from reference TRBV29-1 and TRBJ1-1): SAVISQKPSRDICQRGTSLTIQCQVDSQVTMMFWYRQQPGQSLTLIATANQGSEATYESGFVIDKFPISRPNLTFSTLTVSNMSPEDSSIYLCSVVQGGNTEAFFGQGTRLTVV.

The chain is built from TRBV19 and TRBJ2-5, with 12 bases matching TRBD2. With V trimmed by 3 bases and J by 3 bases, 2 bases remained unmatched. This CDR3 is built from 15 residues. Germline CDR1 and CDR2: LNHDA and SQIVND (reference sequence). The CDR3 DNA follows: TGTGCCAGTAGTATGGCTAGCGGGGGGGAAGAGACCCAGTACTTC. Protein product: CASSMASGGEETQYF.

The CDR3 DNA follows: TGTGCCAGCAGCTTAGCTAAACAGGGCGACGAGCAGTACGTC. This encodes CASSLAKQGDEQYV. The chain has TRBV7-9 and TRBJ2-7; maybe TRBD1 (6 bases). Germline V gene lookup returns CDR1 SEHNR and CDR2 FQNEAQ (reference sequence). Trimming shortened V by 0 bases and J by 5 bases, and 11 bases separated the two germline ends. The CDR3 extends over 14 amino acids.

The chain recombines TRBV27 with TRBJ2-2; 7 nucleotides match TRBD2. V shed 7 bases and J 3 bases; nucleotides not matched to a gene: 11. Germline V gene data show CDR1 as MNHEY and CDR2 as SMNVEV (reference sequence). CDR3 length: 16 residues. In DNA form, the CDR3 reads TGTGCCAGCAAACCGTCCGTGGGAGGGGACACCGGGGAGCTGTTTTTT. The encoded protein is CASKPSVGGDTGELFF.

This chain uses TRBV27 with TRBJ2-3; D call uncertain. Per germline, CDR1 MNHEY and CDR2 SMNVEV (reference sequence). Between the trimmed V and J ends, which lost 3 bases and 4 bases, there was a span of 11 bases. The CDR3 is made up of 14 amino acids. The CDR3 DNA reads as TGTGCCAGCAGTTTCATCAGGCGTTCAGATACGCAGTATTTT. Amino acid sequence: CASSFIRRSDTQYF.

The chain has TRBV27 and TRBJ1-1; the D is unclear. Germline V gene sequence: CDR1 MNHEY, CDR2 SMNVEV (reference sequence). V lost 0 bases to trimming and J lost 1 base, with 6 bases between them. This CDR3 has 14 amino acids. CDR3 DNA sequence: TGTGCCAGCAGTTTATCAGAGCCGAACACTGAAGCTTTCTTT. Its translation: CASSLSEPNTEAFF.

The chain combines TRBV6-4 with TRBJ2-7, with 8 nucleotides matching TRBD1. This CDR3 spans 12 amino acids. Trimming removed 6 bases from V and 7 bases from J; junction bases left unmatched: 5. The germline V gene has CDR1 MRHNA and CDR2 SNTAGT. DNA of the CDR3: TGTGCCAGCAGGGGACAGGTATTAGAGCAGTACGTC. It specifies CASRGQVLEQYV.